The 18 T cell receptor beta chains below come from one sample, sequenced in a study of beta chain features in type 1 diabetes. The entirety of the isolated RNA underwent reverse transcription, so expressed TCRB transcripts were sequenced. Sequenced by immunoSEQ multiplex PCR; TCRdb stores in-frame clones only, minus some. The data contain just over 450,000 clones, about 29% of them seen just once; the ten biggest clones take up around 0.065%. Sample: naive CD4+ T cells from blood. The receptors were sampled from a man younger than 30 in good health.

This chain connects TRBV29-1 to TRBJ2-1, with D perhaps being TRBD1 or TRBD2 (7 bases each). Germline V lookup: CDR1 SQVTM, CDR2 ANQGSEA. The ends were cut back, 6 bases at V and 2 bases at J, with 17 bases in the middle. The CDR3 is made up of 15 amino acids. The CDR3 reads CSVRGGDRAYNEQFF. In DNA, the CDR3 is TGCAGCGTCCGTGGGGGGGACAGAGCCTACAATGAGCAGTTCTTC.

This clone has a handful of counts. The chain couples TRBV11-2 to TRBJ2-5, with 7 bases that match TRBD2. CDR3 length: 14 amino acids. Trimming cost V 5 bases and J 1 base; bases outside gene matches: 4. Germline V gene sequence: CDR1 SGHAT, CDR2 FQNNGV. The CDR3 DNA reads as TGTGCCAGCAGCCTTAGCGGGTCCCAAGAGACCCAGTACTTC. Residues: CASSLSGSQETQYF.

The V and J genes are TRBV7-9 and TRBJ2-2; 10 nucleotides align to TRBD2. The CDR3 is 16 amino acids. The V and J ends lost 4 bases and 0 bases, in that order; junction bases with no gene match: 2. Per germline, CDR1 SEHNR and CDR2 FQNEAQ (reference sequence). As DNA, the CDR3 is TGTGCCAGCAGCTCAGGACTAGCGGCGAACACCGGGGAGCTGTTTTTT. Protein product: CASSSGLAANTGELFF.

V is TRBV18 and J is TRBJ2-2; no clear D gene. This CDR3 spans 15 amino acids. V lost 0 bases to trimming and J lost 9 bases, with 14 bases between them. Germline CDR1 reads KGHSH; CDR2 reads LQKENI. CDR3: CASSPPGLLERELFF. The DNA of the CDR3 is TGTGCCAGCTCACCACCGGGTCTTCTCGAACGGGAGCTGTTTTTT.

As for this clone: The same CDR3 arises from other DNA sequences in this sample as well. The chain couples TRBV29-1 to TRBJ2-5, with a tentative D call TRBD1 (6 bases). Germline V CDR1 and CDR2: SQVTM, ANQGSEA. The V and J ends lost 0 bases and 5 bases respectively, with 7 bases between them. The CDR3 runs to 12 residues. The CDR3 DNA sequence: TGCAGCGTTGAAGAAGGGGGTGAGACCCAGTACTTC. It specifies CSVEEGGETQYF. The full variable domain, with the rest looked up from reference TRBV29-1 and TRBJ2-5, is SAVISQKPSRDICQRGTSLTIQCQVDSQVTMMFWYRQQPGQSLTLIATANQGSEATYESGFVIDKFPISRPNLTFSTLTVSNMSPEDSSIYLCSVEEGGETQYFGPGTRLLVL.

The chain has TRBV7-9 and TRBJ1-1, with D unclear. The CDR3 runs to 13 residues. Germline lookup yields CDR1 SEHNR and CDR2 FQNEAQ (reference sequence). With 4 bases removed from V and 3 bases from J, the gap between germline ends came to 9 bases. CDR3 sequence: CASSSYKDTEAFF. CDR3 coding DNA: TGTGCCAGCAGCTCCTACAAGGACACTGAAGCTTTCTTT.

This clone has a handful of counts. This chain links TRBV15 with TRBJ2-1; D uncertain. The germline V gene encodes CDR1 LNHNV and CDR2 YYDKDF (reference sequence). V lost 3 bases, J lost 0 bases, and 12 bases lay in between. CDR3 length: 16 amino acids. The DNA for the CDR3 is TGTGCCACCAGCAGCCTGAACCACAGCTCCTACAATGAGCAGTTCTTC. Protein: CATSSLNHSSYNEQFF.

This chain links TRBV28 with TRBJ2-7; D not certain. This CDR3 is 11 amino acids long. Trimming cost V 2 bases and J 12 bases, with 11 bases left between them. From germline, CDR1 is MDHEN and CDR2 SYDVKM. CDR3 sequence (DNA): TGTGCCAGCAGTTTAGGATCTAAGGGGTACTTC. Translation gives CASSLGSKGYF. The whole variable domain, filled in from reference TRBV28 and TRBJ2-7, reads DVKVTQSSRYLVKRTGEKVFLECVQDMDHENMFWYRQDPGLGLRLIYFSYDVKMKEKGDIPEGYSVSREKKERFSLILESASTNQTSMYLCASSLGSKGYFGPGTRLTVT.

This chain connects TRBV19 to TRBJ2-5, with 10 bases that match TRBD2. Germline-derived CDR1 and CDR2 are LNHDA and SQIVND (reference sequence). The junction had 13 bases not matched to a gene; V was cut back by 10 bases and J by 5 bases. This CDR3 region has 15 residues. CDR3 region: CATKEGLAGAETQYF. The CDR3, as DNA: TGTGCCACTAAGGAGGGGCTAGCGGGAGCCGAGACCCAGTACTTC.

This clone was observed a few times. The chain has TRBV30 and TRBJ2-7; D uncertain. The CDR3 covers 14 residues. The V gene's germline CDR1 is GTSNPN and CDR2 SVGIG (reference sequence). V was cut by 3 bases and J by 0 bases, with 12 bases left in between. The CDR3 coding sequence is TGTGCCTGGAGGGGGAACCTCGTCTCCTACGAGCAGTACTTC. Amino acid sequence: CAWRGNLVSYEQYF.

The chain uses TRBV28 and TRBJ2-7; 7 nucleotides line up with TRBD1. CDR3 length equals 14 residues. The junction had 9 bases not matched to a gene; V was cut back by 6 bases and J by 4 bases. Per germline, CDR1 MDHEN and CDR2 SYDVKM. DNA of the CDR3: TGTGCCAGCAGGGAGACAGGGAGTCGGTACGAGCAGTACTTC. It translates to CASRETGSRYEQYF. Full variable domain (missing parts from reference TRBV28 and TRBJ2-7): DVKVTQSSRYLVKRTGEKVFLECVQDMDHENMFWYRQDPGLGLRLIYFSYDVKMKEKGDIPEGYSVSREKKERFSLILESASTNQTSMYLCASRETGSRYEQYFGPGTRLTVT.

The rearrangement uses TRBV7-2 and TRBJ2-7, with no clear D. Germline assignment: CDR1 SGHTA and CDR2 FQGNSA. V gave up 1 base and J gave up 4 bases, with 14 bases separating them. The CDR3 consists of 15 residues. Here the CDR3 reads CASSLVKQSSYEQYF. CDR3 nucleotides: TGTGCCAGCAGCTTAGTTAAACAGAGCTCTTACGAGCAGTACTTC.

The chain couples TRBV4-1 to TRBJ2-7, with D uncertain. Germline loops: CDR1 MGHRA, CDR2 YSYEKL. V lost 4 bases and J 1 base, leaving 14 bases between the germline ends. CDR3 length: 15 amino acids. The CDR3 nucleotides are TGCGCCAGCAGCCCGCTAGGAGTACCTTCCTACGAGCAGTACTTC. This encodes CASSPLGVPSYEQYF.

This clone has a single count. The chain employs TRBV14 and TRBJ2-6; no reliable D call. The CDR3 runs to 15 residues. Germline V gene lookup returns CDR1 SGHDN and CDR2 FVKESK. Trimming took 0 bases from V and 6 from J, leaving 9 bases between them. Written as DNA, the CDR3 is TGTGCCAGCAGCCAAGATAACGGGCAGGCCAACGTCCTGACTTTC. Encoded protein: CASSQDNGQANVLTF.

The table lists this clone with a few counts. The CDR3 DNA is TGTGCCAGCAGTTACTCGCTAGCAACCCAGGCGGATACGCAGTATTTT. It yields the protein CASSYSLATQADTQYF. This chain links TRBV6-6 with TRBJ2-3, with D tentatively TRBD2 (5 bases). V gave up 0 bases and J gave up 6 bases, with 16 bases separating them. The CDR3 consists of 16 residues. Germline V gene lookup returns CDR1 MNHNY and CDR2 SVGAGI (reference sequence).

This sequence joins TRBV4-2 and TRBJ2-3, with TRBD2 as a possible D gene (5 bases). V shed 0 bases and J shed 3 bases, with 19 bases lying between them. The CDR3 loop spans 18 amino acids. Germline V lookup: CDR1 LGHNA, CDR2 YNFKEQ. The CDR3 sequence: CASSQDIGGKSRTDTQYF. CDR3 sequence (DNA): TGTGCCAGCAGCCAAGACATAGGAGGAAAATCCCGAACAGATACGCAGTATTTT.

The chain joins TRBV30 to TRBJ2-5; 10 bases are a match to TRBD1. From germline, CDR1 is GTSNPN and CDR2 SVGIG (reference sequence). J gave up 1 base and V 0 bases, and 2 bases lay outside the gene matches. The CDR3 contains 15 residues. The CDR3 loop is CAWSVGQGTQETQYF. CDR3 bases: TGTGCCTGGAGTGTGGGACAGGGGACCCAAGAGACCCAGTACTTC.

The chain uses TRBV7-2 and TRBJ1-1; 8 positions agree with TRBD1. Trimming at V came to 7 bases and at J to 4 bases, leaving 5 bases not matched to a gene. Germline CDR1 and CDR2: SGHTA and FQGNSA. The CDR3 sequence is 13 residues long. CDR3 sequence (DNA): TGTGCCAGCACCCACGACAGGGGCACTGAAGCTTTCTTT. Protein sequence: CASTHDRGTEAFF.